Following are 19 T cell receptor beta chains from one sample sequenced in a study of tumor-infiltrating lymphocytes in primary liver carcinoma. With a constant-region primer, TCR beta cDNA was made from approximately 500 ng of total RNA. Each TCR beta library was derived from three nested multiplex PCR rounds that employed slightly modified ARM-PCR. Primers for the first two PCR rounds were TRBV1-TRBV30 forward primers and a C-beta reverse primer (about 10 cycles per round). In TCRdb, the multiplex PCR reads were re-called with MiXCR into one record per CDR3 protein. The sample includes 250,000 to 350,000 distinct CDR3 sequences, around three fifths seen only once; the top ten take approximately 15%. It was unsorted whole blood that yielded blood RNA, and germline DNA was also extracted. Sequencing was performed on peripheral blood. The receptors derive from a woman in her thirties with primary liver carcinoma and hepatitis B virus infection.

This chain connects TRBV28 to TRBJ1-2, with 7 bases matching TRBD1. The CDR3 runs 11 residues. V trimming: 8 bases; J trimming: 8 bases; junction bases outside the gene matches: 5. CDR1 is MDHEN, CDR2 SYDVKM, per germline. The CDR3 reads CASGRGWGYTF. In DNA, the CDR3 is TGTGCCAGCGGCAGGGGGTGGGGCTACACCTTC.

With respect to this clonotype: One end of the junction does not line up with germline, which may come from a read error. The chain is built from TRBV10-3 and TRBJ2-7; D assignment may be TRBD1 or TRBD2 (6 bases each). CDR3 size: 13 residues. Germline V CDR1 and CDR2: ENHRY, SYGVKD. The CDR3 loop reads CAFSSLGGDEQYF. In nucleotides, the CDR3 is TGTGCCTTCAGTTCTCTCGGGGGCGACGAGCAGTACTTC.

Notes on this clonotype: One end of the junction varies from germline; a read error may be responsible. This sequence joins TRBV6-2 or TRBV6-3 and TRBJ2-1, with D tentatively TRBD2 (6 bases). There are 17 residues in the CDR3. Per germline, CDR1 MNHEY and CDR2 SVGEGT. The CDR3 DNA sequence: TGTACCAGCAGAAACCAAGACGGAACTAGCCTTTTCAATGAGCAGTTCTTC. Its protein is CTSRNQDGTSLFNEQFF.

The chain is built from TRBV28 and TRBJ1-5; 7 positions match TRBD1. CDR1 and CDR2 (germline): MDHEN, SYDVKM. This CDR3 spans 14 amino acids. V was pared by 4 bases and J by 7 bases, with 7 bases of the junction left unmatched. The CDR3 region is CASSSMTGLQPQHF. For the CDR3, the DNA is TGTGCCAGCAGTTCCATGACAGGGCTGCAGCCCCAGCATTTT.

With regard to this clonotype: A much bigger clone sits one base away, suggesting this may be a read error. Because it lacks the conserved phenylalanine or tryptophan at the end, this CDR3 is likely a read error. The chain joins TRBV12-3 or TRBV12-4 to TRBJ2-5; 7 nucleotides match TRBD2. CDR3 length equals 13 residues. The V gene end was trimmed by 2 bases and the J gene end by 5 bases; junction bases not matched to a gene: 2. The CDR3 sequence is CASSLQRGETQYY. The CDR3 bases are TGTGCCAGCAGTTTACAGCGGGGCGAGACCCAGTACTAC.

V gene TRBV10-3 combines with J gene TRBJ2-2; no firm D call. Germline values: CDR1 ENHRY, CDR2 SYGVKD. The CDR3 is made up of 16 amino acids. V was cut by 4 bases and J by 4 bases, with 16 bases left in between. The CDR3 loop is CAISGRRQRITGELFF. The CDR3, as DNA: TGTGCCATCAGTGGTCGACGGCAAAGGATCACCGGGGAGCTGTTTTTT.

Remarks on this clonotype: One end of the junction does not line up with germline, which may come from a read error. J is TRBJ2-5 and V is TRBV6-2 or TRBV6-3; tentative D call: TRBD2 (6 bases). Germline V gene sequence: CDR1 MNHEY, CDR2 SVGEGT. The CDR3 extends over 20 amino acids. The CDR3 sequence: CASSSRPDPGLIRPQETQYF. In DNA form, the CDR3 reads TGTGCCAGCAGTTCTCGACCTGATCCGGGACTCATAAGACCTCAAGAGACACAGTACTTC.

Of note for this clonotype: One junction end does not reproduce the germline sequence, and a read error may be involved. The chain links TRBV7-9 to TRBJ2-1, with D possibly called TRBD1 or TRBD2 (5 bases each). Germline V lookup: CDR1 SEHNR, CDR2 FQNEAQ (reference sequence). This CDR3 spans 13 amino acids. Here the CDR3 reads CANSLVGGNEQFF. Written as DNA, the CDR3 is TGTGCCAACAGCTTAGTTGGGGGCAATGAGCAGTTCTTC.

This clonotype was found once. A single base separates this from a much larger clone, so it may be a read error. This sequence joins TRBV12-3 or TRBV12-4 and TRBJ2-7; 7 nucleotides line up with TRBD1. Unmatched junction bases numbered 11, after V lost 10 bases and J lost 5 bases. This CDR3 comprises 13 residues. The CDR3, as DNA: TGTGCCAACAGGATGGTACAGGGGCACGAGCAGTACTTC. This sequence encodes CANRMVQGHEQYF.

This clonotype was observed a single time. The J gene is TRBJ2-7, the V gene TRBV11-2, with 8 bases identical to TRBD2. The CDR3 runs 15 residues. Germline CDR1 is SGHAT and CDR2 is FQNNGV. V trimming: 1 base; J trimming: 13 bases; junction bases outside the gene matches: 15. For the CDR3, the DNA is TGTGCCAGCAGCTTAGCAGGGACTAGAGGCCTCCAGGTATACTTC. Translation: CASSLAGTRGLQVYF.

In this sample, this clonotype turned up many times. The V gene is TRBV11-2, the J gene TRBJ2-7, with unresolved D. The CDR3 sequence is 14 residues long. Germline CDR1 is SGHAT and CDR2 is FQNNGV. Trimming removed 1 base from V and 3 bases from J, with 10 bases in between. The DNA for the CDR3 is TGTGCCAGCAGCTTAGCTGGGCTGAACTACGAGCAGTACTTC. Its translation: CASSLAGLNYEQYF.

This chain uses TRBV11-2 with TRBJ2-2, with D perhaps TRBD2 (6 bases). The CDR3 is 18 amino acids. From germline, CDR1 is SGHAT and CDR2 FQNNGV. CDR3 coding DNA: TGTACCTGCAGCTTGGGAGGCGTGGGTAGCGGCGGGACCGGGGAGCTGTTTTTT. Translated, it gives CTCSLGGVGSGGTGELFF. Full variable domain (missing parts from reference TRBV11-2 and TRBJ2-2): EAGVAQSPRYKIIEKRQSVAFWCNPISGHATLYWYQQILGQGPKLLIQFQNNGVVDDSQLPKDRFSAERLKGVDSTLKIQPAKLEDSAVYLCTCSLGGVGSGGTGELFFGEGSRLTVL.

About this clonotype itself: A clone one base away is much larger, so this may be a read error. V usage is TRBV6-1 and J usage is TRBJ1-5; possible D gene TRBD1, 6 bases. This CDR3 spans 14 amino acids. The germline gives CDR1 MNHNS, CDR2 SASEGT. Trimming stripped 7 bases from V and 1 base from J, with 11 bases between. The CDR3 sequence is CASNREVSNQPQHF. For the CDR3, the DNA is TGTGCCAGCAACAGGGAAGTAAGCAATCAGCCCCAGCATTTT.

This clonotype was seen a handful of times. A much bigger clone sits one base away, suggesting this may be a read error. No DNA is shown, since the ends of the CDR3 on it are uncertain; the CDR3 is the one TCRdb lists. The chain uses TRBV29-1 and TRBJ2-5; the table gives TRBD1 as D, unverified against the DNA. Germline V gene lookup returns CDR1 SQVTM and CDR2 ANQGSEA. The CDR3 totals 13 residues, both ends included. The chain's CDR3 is CSVAPGTGETQHF.

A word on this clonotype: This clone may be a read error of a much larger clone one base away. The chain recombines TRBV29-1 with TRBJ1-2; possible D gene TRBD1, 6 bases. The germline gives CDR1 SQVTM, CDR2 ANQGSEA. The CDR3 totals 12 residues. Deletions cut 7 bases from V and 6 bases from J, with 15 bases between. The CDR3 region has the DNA TGCAGCGATTGGACAGCTTTGGATGGCTACACCTTC. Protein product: CSDWTALDGYTF. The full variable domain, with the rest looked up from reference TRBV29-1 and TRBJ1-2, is SAVISQKPSRDICQRGTSLTIQCQVDSQVTMMFWYRQQPGQSLTLIATANQGSEATYESGFVIDKFPISRPNLTFSTLTVSNMSPEDSSIYLCSDWTALDGYTFGSGTRLTVV.

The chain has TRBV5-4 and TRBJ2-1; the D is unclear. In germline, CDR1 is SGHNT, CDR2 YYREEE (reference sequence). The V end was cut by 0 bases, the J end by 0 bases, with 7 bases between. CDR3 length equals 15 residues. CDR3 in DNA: TGTGCCAGCAGCTTGGAGGCGGACTCCTACAATGAGCAGTTCTTC. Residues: CASSLEADSYNEQFF.

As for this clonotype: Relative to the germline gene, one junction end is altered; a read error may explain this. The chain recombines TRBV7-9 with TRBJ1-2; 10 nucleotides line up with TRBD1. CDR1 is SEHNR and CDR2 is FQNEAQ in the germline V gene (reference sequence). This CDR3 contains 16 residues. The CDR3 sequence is CTSRIFPGTGDYGYTF. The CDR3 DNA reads TGTACCAGCAGGATTTTCCCCGGGACAGGGGACTATGGCTACACCTTC.

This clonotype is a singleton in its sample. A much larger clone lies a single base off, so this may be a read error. CDR3 sequence: CSVSYRGARRVKQFF. CDR3 DNA sequence: TGCAGCGTCTCATACAGGGGGGCTCGAAGGGTGAAACAGTTCTTC. The J gene is TRBJ2-1, the V gene TRBV29-1, with TRBD1 matching 8 bases. The CDR3 has 15 residues. V trimming: 6 bases; J trimming: 13 bases; junction bases outside the gene matches: 20. CDR1 and CDR2 (germline): SQVTM, ANQGSEA.

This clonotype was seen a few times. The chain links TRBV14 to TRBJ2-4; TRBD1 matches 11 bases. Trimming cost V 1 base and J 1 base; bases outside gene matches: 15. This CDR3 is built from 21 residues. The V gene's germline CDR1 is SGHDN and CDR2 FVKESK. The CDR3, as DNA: TGTGCCAGCAGCCAAGGGAGGGACAGGGGGTCCAGTTATGCGGCCAAAAACATTCAGTACTTC. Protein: CASSQGRDRGSSYAAKNIQYF.